This T cell receptor (beta chain) was captured in a study of blood T cell repertoires in COVID-19. Study at large: The United States, Italy and Spain provided the acute and convalescent COVID-19 samples. PBMCs, B-cell-depleted T cells, or T cells were the source of the cDNA or gDNA that made up the material.

Per the study methods: Cell counts per sample came from amplifying reference gene primers. Libraries were prepared by immunoSEQ multiplex PCR; TCRdb keeps only in-frame clonotypes and omits some of them. Clone size and the V and J calls come from that table; the DNA yielded D and trimming. The repertoire has around 170,000 clones, 80% to 90% of them found once; the top ten carry 8% to 10%. The clonotype comes from a man between 45 and 60 years old with active or convalescent COVID-19. Sequencing was carried out using peripheral blood.

The CDR3 is CASRPTSGGSTDTQYF. CDR3 nucleotides: TGTGCCAGCAGACCTACTAGCGGGGGGAGCACAGATACGCAGTATTTT. The chain couples TRBV11-2 to TRBJ2-3, with 12 bases that match TRBD2. The V gene's germline CDR1 is SGHAT and CDR2 FQNNGV. The CDR3 consists of 16 residues. With 6 bases clipped from V and 0 bases from J, the junction kept 4 bases outside the gene matches.